The 2 T cell receptor beta chains in this list originate from one sample, sequenced in a study of blood T cell repertoires in COVID-19. The protocol was immunoSEQ multiplex PCR, while the TCRdb copy is restricted to in-frame clones and leaves out a portion. This repertoire shows about 260,000 clones, around 80% found once; its top ten account for approximately 4%. Specimen: PBMCs or T cells enriched from blood (not recorded which). All receptors derive from a man under 40 with acute COVID-19.

This chain's CDR3 is CSVRGVAEAFF. The CDR3 DNA follows: TGCAGTGTCCGGGGGGTGGCTGAAGCTTTCTTT. The rearrangement links TRBV20-1 to TRBJ1-1; maybe TRBD1 (5 bases). The CDR3 extends over 11 amino acids. V was clipped by 7 bases and J by 6 bases, with 12 bases between them. Germline V CDR1 and CDR2: DFQATT, SNEGSKA (reference sequence).

This clone appeared a few times. The chain is built from TRBV7-9 and TRBJ2-3; 12 bases are shared with TRBD2. Trimming removed 4 bases from V and 2 bases from J; junction bases left unmatched: 7. The CDR3 loop spans 17 amino acids. Germline assignment: CDR1 SEHNR and CDR2 FQNEAQ (reference sequence). CDR3 DNA: TGTGCCAGCAGCTCGTCTAGACTAGCGGGGGACACAGATACGCAGTATTTT. It translates to CASSSSRLAGDTDTQYF.